This T cell receptor (beta chain) originates from a study of CD8+ T cells in alopecia areata (dated by TCRdb to 2016 to 2019). For the wider study: High-throughput TCRbeta sequencing was used to examine T cell clonal expansion in alopecia areata in both the C3H/HeJ mouse model and human patients. In humans, TCRbeta sequencing was performed on scalp tissue and on sorted CD4+ and CD8+ peripheral blood T cells from healthy controls and from patients with patchy or totalis/universalis alopecia areata. Scalp clonality was compared among normal scalp (n=4), patchy alopecia areata scalp (n=8), and alopecia totalis/universalis scalp (n=8). RNA came from the PAXgene miRNA kit for fixed scalp, the miRNeasy kit for PBMCs, and the RNeasy kit for mouse skin. immunoSEQ multiplex PCR using 35 Vbeta forward primers and 13 Jbeta reverse primers was used to amplify TCRbeta CDR3 regions. The research as a whole found: Lesional scalp, especially in alopecia totalis/universalis, showed higher clonality and more expanded CD8+ clones than normal scalp, suggesting antigenic drive. Unlike mouse skin, where gammadelta T cells dominate, normal human skin contains resident alphabeta T cells that get sequenced too, which complicates analysis of the scalp TCR repertoire. Shared TCR sequences between patients were less evident than in mice, which may be partly attributable to HLA diversity in the patient population.

With respect to this clone: Its antigen is currently not known. Base qualities are missing; no much larger clone stands one base away.

To prepare the library, the immunoSEQ multiplex PCR assay was applied. RNA was extracted from all samples and reverse transcribed into cDNA, which served as template for TCR sequencing. SuperScript III was used for first-strand cDNA synthesis, primed with a 2:1 mix of oligo-dT and random hexamers. A synthetic immune receptor repertoire was used to gauge amplification bias, and whatever bias remained was removed computationally. From the authors' description of their analysis: Raw reads were preprocessed to remove errors, and CDR3 was defined by IMGT conventions from the conserved cysteine to phenylalanine. Clonality was computed as 1 minus the Shannon entropy, with the entropy normalized by log2 of the number of productive unique TCRs. Scalp TCRbeta sequences were cross-referenced with sorted blood CD4 and CD8 repertoires so that the CD4 or CD8 identity of scalp clones could be inferred. In its TCRdb copy, this immuneACCESS table keeps in-frame sequences only and misses some clones. Where compared with another copy, unresolved V genes explain less than half of these, and the others have no known cause. V, J and clone size are those of that table, while D and trimming were read from the DNA. The sample table lists approximately 150,000 clones, about 54% of them with a count of one. The ten largest clones take up around 5% of the sample.

PBMCs were separated by density centrifugation and stained for CD3, CD4 and CD8, after which CD4+ and CD8+ T cells were sorted on a FACSAria. Scalp biopsies and blood samples were provided by unaffected controls. V lost 4 bases and J lost 8 bases; the stretch between them is 8 bases long. CDR1 SQVTM and CDR2 ANQGSEA were looked up in the germline V gene. From cysteine to phenylalanine, the CDR3 is 11 amino acids long. Kept here is only the CDR3 DNA, which spans 33 bases and is read in frame from base 1. The TCR was taken from a human donor in good health. The rearranged chain carries TRBV29-1 and TRBJ1-4, with the D gene call left open. The sample comprised CD4+ T cells sorted from blood. The CDR3 amino acid sequence is: CSVASGEKLFF. The DNA reads TGCAGCGTTGCTAGCGGGGAAAAACTGTTTTTT.